This TCR beta chain was captured by sequencing in a study of T cells in Graves' hyperthyroidism and ophthalmopathy (dated 2019 in TCRdb). Regarding the research as a whole: Peripheral blood samples were taken at the time of initial diagnosis, prior to any treatment. TCR V-J signatures able to tell the groups apart were searched for in a discovery cohort of about a hundred patients, of whom fewer than 45 had Graves' ophthalmopathy and more than 55 had stable Graves' hyperthyroidism. TCR Vbeta CDR3 sequencing of roughly 140 peripheral blood samples (roughly 41 ophthalmopathy, roughly 74 hyperthyroidism and approximately 17 progressor patients) is reported in the paper. Once sampling was done, hyperthyroidism patients were given methimazole at a starting dose of 30 mg daily, whereas ophthalmopathy patients were given high-dose intravenous methylprednisolone. The study also compared thyroid tissue and blood T-cell repertoires from more than 5 Graves' hyperthyroidism patients. Prospective prediction of ophthalmopathy was tested in an independent validation cohort of approximately 18 hyperthyroidism patients and roughly 16 patients who later progressed to ophthalmopathy. For training and testing, the 110 or so patients in the discovery cohort were randomly divided in a 7:3 ratio. What the study reported, not specific to this receptor: Sample size was not statistically predetermined, and investigators were not blinded to group allocation. In cross-validation, a model built on a 13 V-J signature told ophthalmopathy apart from stable hyperthyroidism with approximately 90% sensitivity and roughly 82% specificity, and in testing the same model reached 80%/75%. In validation, progression to ophthalmopathy was predicted by the model with roughly 69% sensitivity and 72.22% specificity, a median of approximately 6.5 months before onset. Most expanded thyroid clonotypes (frequency above 0.001) were also found in blood, which suggests that blood repertoires may mirror thyroid immune responses.

This clonotype has a count of ten or more. The antigen this receptor binds is unknown. Nothing much larger sits one base from this clone, and base qualities are not available. The TCR beta CDR3 regions were amplified from the RNA transcripts. For the first round of RT-PCR on the TCR CDR3, the HTBI primer set was used together with the Qiagen OneStep RT-PCR kit. A second multiplex PCR round built the libraries, followed by size selection and purification. Sequencing of the libraries was done on an Illumina HiSeq2000 using paired-end 100 bp reads. The authors' analysis ran thus. SOAPnuke was used to process the raw data, removing reads that contained adapters or uncalled bases, had a mean Phred below 15, or lacked an exact match to the constant primer or identifier. High-quality paired reads were merged with COPE v1.2.5, and unique nucleotide sequences were defined as clonotypes. MiTCR v1.1 was used to align clonotypes to the IMGT TRBV, TRBD and TRBJ reference segments. Only V-J combinations with frequency above 0.0001, covering 99% to 99.2% of repertoires, were analysed. The TCS score was defined as F50 (clonal expansion) divided by E x V (chaos), with BLOSUM62-based TCRdist calculated between CDR3 peptides within each V-J. Welch's t-statistics and random forest reduced 500 to 650 V-J features to roughly 13, which were used in a naive Bayes classifier (R e1071). Clones were called with MiXCR by TCRdb after fastp trimmed the public reads at Q25, and only in-frame beta chains were retained. Under each unique CDR3 protein, matching rows form one entry showing the most common genes and DNA. These V and J calls are TCRdb output, not the study's own analysis. For this sample the table gives about 380,000 distinct CDR3 sequences, of which about 14% were detected only once. The ten largest clones add up to less than 20% of the sample.

The junction carries 17 bases between V and J, which are trimmed by 6 bases and 2 bases respectively. According to the germline V gene (reference sequence), CDR1 reads DFQATT and CDR2 reads SNEGSKA. The CDR3, from cysteine to phenylalanine, totals 14 residues. The CDR3 DNA has 42 bases and is translated from base 1. Ophthalmopathy patients had moderately to severely active disease, Clinical Activity Score of at least 3, NOSPECS grade of at least 4, and duration under 3 months. Any patient with an uncontrolled infection, another autoimmune disease, pregnancy or lactation was excluded. Diagnoses were based on clinical symptoms, serum thyroxine and TRAb, thyroid ultrasound and orbital computed tomography. PBMCs were separated from 8 to 10 ml of fresh peripheral blood using Ficoll-Paque density gradient centrifugation. Trizol reagent was used to extract total RNA, and RNA quality was then checked on an Agilent 2100 Bioanalyzer.

The sample was blood. The source of this sequence is a woman in her twenties or thirties with Graves' ophthalmopathy. This chain is built from TRBV20-1 and TRBJ2-7; the D gene is possibly TRBD1, with 5 bases matching. The DNA is TGCAGTGCCCCCACAGGAAGAGGAACCTACGAGCAGTACTTC. Translated, this gives CSAPTGRGTYEQYF.